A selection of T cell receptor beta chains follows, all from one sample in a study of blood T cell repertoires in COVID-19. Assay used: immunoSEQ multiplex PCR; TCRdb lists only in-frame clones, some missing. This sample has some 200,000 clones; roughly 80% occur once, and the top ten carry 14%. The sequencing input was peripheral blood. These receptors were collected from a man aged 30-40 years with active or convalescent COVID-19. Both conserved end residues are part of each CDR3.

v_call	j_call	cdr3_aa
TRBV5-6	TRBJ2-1	CASSLVWGRGEQFF
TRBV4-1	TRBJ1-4	CASSQDTGLNEKLFF
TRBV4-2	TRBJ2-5	CASSQDRVSETQYF
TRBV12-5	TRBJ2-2	CASGLVAGLNTGELFF
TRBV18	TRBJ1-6	CASSPPLGQGANSPLHF
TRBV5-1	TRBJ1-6	CASSFLGTEDSPLHF
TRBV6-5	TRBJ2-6	CASNPLFGANVLTF
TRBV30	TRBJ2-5	CAWGGVQGGETQYF
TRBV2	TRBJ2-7	CASRIGTGVYEQYF
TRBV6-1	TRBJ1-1	CASSEGAGAATEAFF
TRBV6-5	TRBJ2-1	CASSPGQGTYNEQFF
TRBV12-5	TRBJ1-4	CASGSSRTGGLNEKLFF
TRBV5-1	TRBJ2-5	CASSGAGTGIAETQYF
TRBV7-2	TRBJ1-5	CASSYPGQGFRQPQHF
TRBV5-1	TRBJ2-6	CASSFRSTGNSGANVLTF
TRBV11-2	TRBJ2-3	CASSSGLPGEDF
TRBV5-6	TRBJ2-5	CASSPAVRGAVGRETQYF
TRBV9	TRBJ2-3	CASSPRGQDTDTQYF
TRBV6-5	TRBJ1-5	CASSYSRQGSNQPQHF
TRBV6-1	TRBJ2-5	CASSEGGRGQTQYF
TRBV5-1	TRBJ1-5	CASSRTGGQGGDQPQHF
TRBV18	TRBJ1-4	CASSPYEETTNEKLFF
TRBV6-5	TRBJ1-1	CASSPQGGNTEAFF
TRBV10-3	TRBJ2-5	CAHSAGEETQYF
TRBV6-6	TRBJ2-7	CASHPHRDSFEQYF
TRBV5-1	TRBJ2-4	CASSLASGNIQYF
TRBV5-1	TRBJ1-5	CASKGGTNQPQHF
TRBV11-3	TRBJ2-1	CASSPVRGEQFF
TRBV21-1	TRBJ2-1	CASSKRVETGANEQFF
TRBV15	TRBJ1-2	CATSPRGGDGYTF
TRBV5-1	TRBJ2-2	CASSFGSGVVGELFF
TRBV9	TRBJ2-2	CASSVGGVDRTGELFF
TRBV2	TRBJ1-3	CASTHPTGPFSGNTIYF
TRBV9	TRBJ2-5	CASSVSGDQETQYF
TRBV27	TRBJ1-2	CASSRGQADYGYTF
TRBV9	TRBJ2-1	CASSPSGGGSSYNEQFF
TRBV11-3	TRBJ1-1	CASSSGSATYTEAFF
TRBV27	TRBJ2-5	CASSLVAGGAPQETQYF
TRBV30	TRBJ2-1	CAWDQGGDEQFF
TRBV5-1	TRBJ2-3	CASSPGTRGADTQYF
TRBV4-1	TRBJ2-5	CASSPSGGGLFKETQYF
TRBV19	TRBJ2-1	CASSIVASGMYQQFF
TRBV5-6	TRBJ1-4	CASSLTGTENEKLFF
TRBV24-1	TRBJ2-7	CATSDTQDRANEQYF
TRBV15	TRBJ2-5	CATSRDRDMRTQETQYF
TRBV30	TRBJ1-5	CAWSATSDQPQHF
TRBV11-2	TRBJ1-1	CASSRDRNTEAFF
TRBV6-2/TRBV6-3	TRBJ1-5	CASSPSGLSGSNQPQHF
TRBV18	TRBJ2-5	CASSPDLQLSETQYF
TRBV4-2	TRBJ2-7	CASSTTSGESYEQYF
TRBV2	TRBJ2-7	CASSRDRSYEQYF
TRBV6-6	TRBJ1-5	CASSLQGQQPQHF
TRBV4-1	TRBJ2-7	CASSQGVAGGPFDEQYF
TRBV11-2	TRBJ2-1	CASSLERAGGNEQFF
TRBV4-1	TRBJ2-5	CASSRQTGGETQYF